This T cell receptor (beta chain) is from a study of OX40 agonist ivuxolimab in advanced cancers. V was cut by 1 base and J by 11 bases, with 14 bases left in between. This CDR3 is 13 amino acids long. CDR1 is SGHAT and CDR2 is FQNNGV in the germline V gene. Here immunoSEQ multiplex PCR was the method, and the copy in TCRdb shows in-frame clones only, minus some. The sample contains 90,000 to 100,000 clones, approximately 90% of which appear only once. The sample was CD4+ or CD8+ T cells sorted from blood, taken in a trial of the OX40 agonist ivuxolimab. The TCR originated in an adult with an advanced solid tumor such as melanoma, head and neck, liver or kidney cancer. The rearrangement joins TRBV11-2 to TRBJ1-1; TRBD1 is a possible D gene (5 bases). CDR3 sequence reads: CASSLAGARWAFF. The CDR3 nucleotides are TGTGCCAGCAGCTTAGCTGGGGCCCGGTGGGCTTTCTTT.